This T cell receptor (beta chain) was retrieved from a study of blood T cell repertoires in COVID-19. Study background: Samples representing acute and convalescent COVID-19 were sourced from the United States, Italy and Spain. T cells, B-cell-depleted T cells, or PBMCs supplied cDNA or gDNA.

Authors' analysis steps: By means of reference gene primer amplification, nucleated cell counts were estimated. The method was immunoSEQ multiplex PCR; TCRdb's version includes in-frame clones alone and lacks a portion of them. V and J calls and clone size are given by that table; D and trimming were obtained from the DNA. The sample consists of 95,000 to 150,000 clones, around 91% of them appearing once. Germline loops: CDR1 SGHAT, CDR2 FQNNGV. This CDR3 has 14 residues. V shed 1 base, J shed 2 bases, and the junction held 2 bases outside the gene matches. The TCR was taken from an older man with active or convalescent COVID-19. The sample consisted of peripheral blood. V and J are TRBV11-2 and TRBJ2-7, with 7 bases fitting TRBD1. The DNA of the CDR3 is TGTGCCAGCAGCTTAGTGACAGGGACCTACGAGCAGTACTTC. Protein sequence: CASSLVTGTYEQYF.